This T cell receptor beta chain emerged from a study of T cell responses to AZD1222 COVID-19 vaccine. Clones were read by immunoSEQ multiplex PCR, and TCRdb kept only the in-frame ones, dropping some. The sample includes roughly 180,000 clones, 80% to 95% of them seen just once. Regarding this clone: Its antigen is currently unknown.

Study results and caveats: Clonal diversity was possibly underestimated, and white British individuals and females predominated among donors. Sampled repertoires all dated from after the peak T cell response. Baseline seropositives among AZD1222 recipients totaled only six. The span of vaccine-associated CD4 TCRs extended across spike, with dominance at 160-218 and 743-854.

V dropped 7 bases and J dropped 4 bases, with 8 bases sitting between them. The CDR3 consists of 11 residues. Germline CDR1 LNHDA, CDR2 SQIVND (reference sequence). Sequencing was performed on peripheral blood, taken 28 days after the second AZD1222 dose. The sequence was obtained from an adult who received the AZD1222 COVID-19 vaccine. This chain uses TRBV19 with TRBJ2-7; no clear D. The CDR3 here is CASTRGYEQYF. The CDR3 DNA is TGTGCCAGTACTCGTGGGTACGAGCAGTACTTC.